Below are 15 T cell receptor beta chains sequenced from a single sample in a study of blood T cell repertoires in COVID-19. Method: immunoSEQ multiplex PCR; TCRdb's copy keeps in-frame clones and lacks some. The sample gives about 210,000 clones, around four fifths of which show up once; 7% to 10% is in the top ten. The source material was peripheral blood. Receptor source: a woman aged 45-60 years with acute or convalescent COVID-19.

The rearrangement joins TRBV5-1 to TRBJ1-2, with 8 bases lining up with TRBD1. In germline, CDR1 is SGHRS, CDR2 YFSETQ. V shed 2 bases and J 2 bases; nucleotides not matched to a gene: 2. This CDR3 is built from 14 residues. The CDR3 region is CASSFRTGNYGYTF. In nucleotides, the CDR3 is TGCGCCAGCAGCTTTCGGACAGGGAACTATGGCTACACCTTC.

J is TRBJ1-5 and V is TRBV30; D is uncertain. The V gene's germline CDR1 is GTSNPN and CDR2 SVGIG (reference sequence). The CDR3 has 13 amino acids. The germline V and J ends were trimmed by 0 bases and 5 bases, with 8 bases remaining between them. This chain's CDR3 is CAWSVQNDQPQHF. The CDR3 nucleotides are TGTGCCTGGAGTGTACAGAATGATCAGCCCCAGCATTTT.

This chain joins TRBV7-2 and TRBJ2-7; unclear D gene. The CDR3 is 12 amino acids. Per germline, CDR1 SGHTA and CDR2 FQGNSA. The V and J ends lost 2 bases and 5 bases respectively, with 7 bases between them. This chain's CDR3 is CASSLYSDEQYF. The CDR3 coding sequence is TGTGCCAGCAGCTTATATTCGGACGAGCAGTACTTC. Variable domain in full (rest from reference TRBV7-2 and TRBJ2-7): GAGVSQSPSNKVTEKGKDVELRCDPISGHTALYWYRQSLGQGLEFLIYFQGNSAPDKSGLPSDRFSAERTGGSVSTLTIQRTQQEDSAVYLCASSLYSDEQYFGPGTRLTVT.

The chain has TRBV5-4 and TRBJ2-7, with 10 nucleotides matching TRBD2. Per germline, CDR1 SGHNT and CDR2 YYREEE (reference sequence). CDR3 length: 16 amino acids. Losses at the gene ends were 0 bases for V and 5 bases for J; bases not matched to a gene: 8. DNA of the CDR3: TGTGCCAGCAGCTTGGAGGGGGCTAGCGGGAGTCACGAGCAGTACTTC. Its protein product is CASSLEGASGSHEQYF.

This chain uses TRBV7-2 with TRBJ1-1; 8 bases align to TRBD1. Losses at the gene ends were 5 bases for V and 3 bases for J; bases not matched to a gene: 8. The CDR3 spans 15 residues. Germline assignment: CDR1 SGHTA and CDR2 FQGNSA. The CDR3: CASSPRTGFYTEAFF. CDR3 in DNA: TGTGCCAGCAGCCCCCGGACAGGGTTTTACACTGAAGCTTTCTTT.

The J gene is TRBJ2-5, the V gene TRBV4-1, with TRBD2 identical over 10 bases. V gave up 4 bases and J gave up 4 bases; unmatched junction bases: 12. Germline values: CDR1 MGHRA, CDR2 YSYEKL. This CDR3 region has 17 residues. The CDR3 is CASSRGTSAPLPETQYF. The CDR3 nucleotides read TGCGCCAGCAGCCGCGGGACTAGCGCGCCCCTTCCAGAGACCCAGTACTTC.

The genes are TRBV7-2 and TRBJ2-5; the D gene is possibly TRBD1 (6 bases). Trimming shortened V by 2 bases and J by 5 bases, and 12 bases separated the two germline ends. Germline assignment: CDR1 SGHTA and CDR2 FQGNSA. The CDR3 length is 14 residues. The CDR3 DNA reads TGTGCCAGCAGCTTATTAGGACAGCGGGAGACCCAGTACTTC. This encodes CASSLLGQRETQYF.

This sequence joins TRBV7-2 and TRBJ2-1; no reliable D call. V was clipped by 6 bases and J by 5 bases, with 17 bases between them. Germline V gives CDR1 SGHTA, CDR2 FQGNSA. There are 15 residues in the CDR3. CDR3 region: CASSPPTIPHNEQFF. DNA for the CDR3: TGTGCCAGCAGTCCTCCTACGATACCACACAATGAGCAGTTCTTC.

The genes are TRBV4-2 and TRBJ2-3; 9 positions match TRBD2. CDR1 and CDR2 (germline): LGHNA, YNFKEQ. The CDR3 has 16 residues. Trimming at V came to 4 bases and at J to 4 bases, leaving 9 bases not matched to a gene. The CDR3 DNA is TGTGCCAGCAGCCTCATAGCGGGAGCTGTACCAGATACGCAGTATTTT. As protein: CASSLIAGAVPDTQYF.

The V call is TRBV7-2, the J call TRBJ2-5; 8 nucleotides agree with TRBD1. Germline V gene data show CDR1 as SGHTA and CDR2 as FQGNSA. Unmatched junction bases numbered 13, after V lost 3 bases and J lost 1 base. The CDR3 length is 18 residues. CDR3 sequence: CASSFLGQGARSQETQYF. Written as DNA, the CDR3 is TGTGCCAGCAGCTTTTTAGGGCAGGGGGCTCGATCCCAAGAGACCCAGTACTTC.

CDR3 loop: CASSFGAVLYNEQFF. CDR3 nucleotides: TGTGCCAGCAGCTTTGGGGCAGTTCTATACAATGAGCAGTTCTTC. The chain recombines TRBV13 with TRBJ2-1; D is possibly TRBD1 (5 bases). V lost 3 bases and J lost 4, with 13 bases in between. Germline values: CDR1 PRHDT, CDR2 FYEKMQ (reference sequence). The CDR3 is 15 residues long.

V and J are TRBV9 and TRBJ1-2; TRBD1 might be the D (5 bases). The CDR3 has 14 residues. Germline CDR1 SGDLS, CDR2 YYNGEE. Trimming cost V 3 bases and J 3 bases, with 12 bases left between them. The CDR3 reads CASSAGRSDYGYTF. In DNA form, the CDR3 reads TGTGCCAGCAGCGCAGGGAGGTCAGACTATGGCTACACCTTC.

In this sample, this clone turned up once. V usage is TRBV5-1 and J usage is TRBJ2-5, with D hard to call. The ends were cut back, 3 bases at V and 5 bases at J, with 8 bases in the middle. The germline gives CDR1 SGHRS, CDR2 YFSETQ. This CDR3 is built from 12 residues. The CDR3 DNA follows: TGCGCCAGCAGCTCGATGAGGGAGACCCAGTACTTC. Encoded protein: CASSSMRETQYF.

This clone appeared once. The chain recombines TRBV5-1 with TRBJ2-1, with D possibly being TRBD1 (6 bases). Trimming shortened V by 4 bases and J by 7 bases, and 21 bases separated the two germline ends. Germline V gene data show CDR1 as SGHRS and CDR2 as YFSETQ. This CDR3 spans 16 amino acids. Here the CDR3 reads CASSPGSGVVSNEQFF. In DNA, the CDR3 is TGCGCCAGCAGCCCAGGGTCAGGGGTGGTATCAAATGAGCAGTTCTTC.

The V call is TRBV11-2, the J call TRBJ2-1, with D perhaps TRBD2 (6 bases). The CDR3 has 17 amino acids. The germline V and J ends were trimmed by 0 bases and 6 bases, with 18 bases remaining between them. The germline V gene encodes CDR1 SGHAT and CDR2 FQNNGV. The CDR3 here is CASSLDLRDSRFNEQFF. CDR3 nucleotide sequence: TGTGCCAGCAGCTTAGATCTTAGGGACTCACGCTTCAATGAGCAGTTCTTC.